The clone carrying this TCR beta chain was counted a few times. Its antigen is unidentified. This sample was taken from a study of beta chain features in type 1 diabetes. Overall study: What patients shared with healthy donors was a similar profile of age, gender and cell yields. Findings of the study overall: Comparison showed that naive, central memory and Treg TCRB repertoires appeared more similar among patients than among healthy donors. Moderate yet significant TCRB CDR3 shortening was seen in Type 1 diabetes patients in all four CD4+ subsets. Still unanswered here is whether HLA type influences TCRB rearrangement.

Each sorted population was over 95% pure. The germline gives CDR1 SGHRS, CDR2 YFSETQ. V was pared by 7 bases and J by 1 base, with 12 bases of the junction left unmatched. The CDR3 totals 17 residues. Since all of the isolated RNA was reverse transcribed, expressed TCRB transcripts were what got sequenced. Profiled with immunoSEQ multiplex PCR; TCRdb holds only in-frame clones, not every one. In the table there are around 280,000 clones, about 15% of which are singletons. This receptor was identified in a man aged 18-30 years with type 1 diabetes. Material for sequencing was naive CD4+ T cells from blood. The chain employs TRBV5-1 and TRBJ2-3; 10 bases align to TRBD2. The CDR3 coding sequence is TGCGCCAGCTCGAGGAGCGGGGGGGCTTCTGGCACAGATACGCAGTATTTT. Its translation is CASSRSGGASGTDTQYF.